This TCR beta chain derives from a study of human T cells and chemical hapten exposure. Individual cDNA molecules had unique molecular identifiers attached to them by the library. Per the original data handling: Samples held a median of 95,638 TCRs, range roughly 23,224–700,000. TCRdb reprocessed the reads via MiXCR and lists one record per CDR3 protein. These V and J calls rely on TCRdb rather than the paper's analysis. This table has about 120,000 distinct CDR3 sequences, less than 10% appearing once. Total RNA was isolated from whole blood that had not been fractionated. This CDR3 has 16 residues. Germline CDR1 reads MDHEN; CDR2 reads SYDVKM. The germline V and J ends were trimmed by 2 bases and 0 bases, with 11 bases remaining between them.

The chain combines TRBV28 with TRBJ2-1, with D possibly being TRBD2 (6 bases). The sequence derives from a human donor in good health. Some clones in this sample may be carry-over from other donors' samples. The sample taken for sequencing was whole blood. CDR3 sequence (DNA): TGTGCCAGCAGTTTAGGGCGGGGCAGCTCCTACAATGAGCAGTTCTTC. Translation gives CASSLGRGSSYNEQFF.